Detailed here is one T cell receptor (beta chain). The data were obtained in a study of Ad26.COV2.S vaccination and SARS-CoV-2 variants. Treatment of the sample: about 20 received Ad26.COV2.S at low or high dose, single or two shots; about 5 received placebo; per-sample allocation not given. Samples came from day 63 after the first vaccine or placebo injection. An Ad26 vector was used to express Wuhan-strain SARS-CoV-2 spike as the vaccine. Sequencing used immunoSEQ multiplex PCR; TCRdb keeps in-frame clones, though not all of them. Of approximately 410,000 clones listed, 88% were seen once; the top ten hold around 3.6%. The CDR3 runs 16 residues. Germline CDR1 and CDR2: SGHTA and FQGNSA. V was pared by 0 bases and J by 4 bases, with 13 bases between.

This TCR was sampled from a person aged 18 to 59 who received the Ad26.COV2.S COVID-19 vaccine or a placebo. Material: peripheral blood, obtained in a trial of Ad26.COV2.S vaccine versus placebo. The rearrangement uses TRBV7-2 and TRBJ1-3; D may be TRBD1 (5 bases). CDR3 sequence (DNA): TGTGCCAGCAGCTTAGCCGTCGGGGCGGGAGGAAACACCATATATTTT. The encoded protein is CASSLAVGAGGNTIYF.